Below are 13 T cell receptor beta chains sequenced from a single sample in a study of T cells in Graves' hyperthyroidism and ophthalmopathy. Researchers amplified the TCR beta CDR3 regions from RNA transcripts. The HTBI set primed first-round TCR CDR3 RT-PCR. MiXCR was run by TCRdb on the multiplex PCR reads, yielding one entry per CDR3 protein. This table has more than 350,000 distinct CDR3 sequences, nearly 15% appearing once. The sequencing input was blood. The receptors derive from a woman aged 55-69 years with Graves' ophthalmopathy.

This clonotype occurred a few times. The genes are TRBV6-2 or TRBV6-3 and TRBJ2-1, with 13 bases identical to TRBD2. From germline, CDR1 is MNHEY and CDR2 SVGEGT. The length of the CDR3 is 15 residues. The J segment lost 9 bases and the V segment lost 6 bases, leaving 8 bases of the junction unmatched. CDR3 coding DNA: TGTGCCAGCAGCTCAACTAGCGGGAGGGAGGGTGAGCAGTTCTTC. Translating gives CASSSTSGREGEQFF.

Only a few counts were recorded for this clonotype. The V call is TRBV12-3 or TRBV12-4, the J call TRBJ1-6, with D hard to call. V was trimmed by 1 base and J by 7 bases, leaving 11 bases between them. The CDR3 contains 15 residues. The chain's CDR3 is CASSLVWEINSPLHF. DNA for the CDR3: TGTGCCAGCAGTTTAGTATGGGAGATCAATTCACCCCTCCACTTT.

The J gene is TRBJ1-1, the V gene TRBV6-6, with D hard to call. V was pared by 0 bases and J by 2 bases, with 4 bases between. Germline V gives CDR1 MNHNY, CDR2 SVGAGI (reference sequence). This CDR3 has 13 residues. The CDR3 region is CASSYSRNTEAFF. The CDR3 bases are TGTGCCAGCAGTTACTCGAGAAACACTGAAGCTTTCTTT.

The chain couples TRBV6-5 to TRBJ2-1; 10 bases fit TRBD1. After removal of 2 bases from V and 5 bases from J, the junction contained 3 bases not matched to a gene. CDR3 size: 15 residues. Germline V lookup: CDR1 MNHEY, CDR2 SVGAGI. The CDR3, as DNA: TGTGCCAGCAGTTACCCCGGACAGGGGGACAATGAGCAGTTCTTC. Translated: CASSYPGQGDNEQFF.

This clonotype was observed at least ten times. The chain links TRBV6-1 to TRBJ2-3, with 7 bases aligning to TRBD1. V shed 3 bases, J shed 4 bases, and the junction held 10 bases outside the gene matches. Germline V gives CDR1 MNHNS, CDR2 SASEGT. The CDR3 has 16 amino acids. This CDR3 is CASSDGPGQRADTQYF. The CDR3 DNA reads TGTGCCAGCAGTGATGGCCCGGGACAGAGGGCAGATACGCAGTATTTT.

This clonotype was counted many times. The J gene is TRBJ2-2, the V gene TRBV30; no clear D. Germline V gene data show CDR1 as GTSNPN and CDR2 as SVGIG (reference sequence). The V gene lost 0 bases and the J gene lost 7 bases, with 12 bases spanning the gap. The CDR3 sequence is 14 residues long. The DNA for the CDR3 is TGTGCCTGGAGTGTTGTGGGGATTTACGGGGAGCTGTTTTTT. Its protein product is CAWSVVGIYGELFF. The complete variable domain, with remaining parts taken from reference TRBV30 and TRBJ2-2, reads SQTIHQWPATLVQPVGSPLSLECTVEGTSNPNLYWYRQAAGRGLQLLFYSVGIGQISSEVPQNLSASRPQDRQFILSSKKLLLSDSGFYLCAWSVVGIYGELFFGEGSRLTVL.

The sample holds many counts of this clonotype. The chain carries TRBV6-2 or TRBV6-3 and TRBJ2-3; the D gene is possibly TRBD2 (6 bases). This CDR3 has 14 residues. Germline assignment: CDR1 MNHEY and CDR2 SVGEGT. Trimming cost V 6 bases and J 0 bases, with 10 bases left between them. The CDR3 reads CASRLSGSTDTQYF. The CDR3 DNA reads TGTGCCAGCAGGCTTAGCGGTAGCACAGATACGCAGTATTTT.

This clonotype was counted many times. The chain joins TRBV6-1 to TRBJ2-5, with 10 positions matching TRBD2. CDR3 size: 14 residues. Germline CDR1 and CDR2: MNHNS and SASEGT. J gave up 7 bases and V 7 bases, and 9 bases lay outside the gene matches. The DNA for the CDR3 is TGTGCCAGCATCGTGGCTAGCGGGGGTGGGACCCAGTACTTC. This gives the protein CASIVASGGGTQYF.

This clonotype has ten or more counts. The germline gene is not matched at one end of the junction; a read error may be the cause. The genes are TRBV28 and TRBJ1-1; D gene uncertain. CDR3 size: 16 residues. Germline V lookup: CDR1 MDHEN, CDR2 SYDVKM. The CDR3 region is CASSSPRQLMNTEAFF. CDR3 nucleotide sequence: TGTGCCAGCAGTTCCCCCCGGCAACTAATGAACACTGAAGCCTTCTTT.

This clonotype was recorded at least ten times. V is TRBV6-5 and J is TRBJ1-6; 10 bases match TRBD1. This CDR3 has 14 residues. CDR1 MNHEY and CDR2 SVGAGI come from the germline V gene. Trimming at V came to 6 bases and at J to 10 bases, leaving 6 bases not matched to a gene. CDR3 residues: CASRSGTGVSPLHF. The CDR3 DNA reads TGTGCCAGCAGATCCGGGACAGGGGTCTCACCCCTCCACTTT.

This clonotype has a count of ten or more. V is TRBV5-1 and J is TRBJ2-3; D ambiguous. Looked up from germline, CDR1 is SGHRS and CDR2 is YFSETQ. Trimming took off 4 bases at V and 4 bases at J, with 7 bases between the two ends. This CDR3 spans 12 amino acids. The CDR3, as DNA: TGCGCCAGCAGCCTCCCCCCAGATACGCAGTATTTT. This translates into CASSLPPDTQYF.

The V and J genes are TRBV20-1 and TRBJ2-7, with 7 bases lining up with TRBD1. The V segment lost 3 bases and the J segment 4 bases; nucleotides outside the gene matches: 12. Germline V gives CDR1 DFQATT, CDR2 SNEGSKA (reference sequence). The length of the CDR3 is 15 residues. The CDR3 nucleotides read TGCAGTGCTAGCGGACAGGAGTACGTTGGGTACGAGCAGTACTTC. Protein sequence: CSASGQEYVGYEQYF.

This clonotype was observed many times. The chain carries TRBV5-8 and TRBJ2-7; D tentatively reads TRBD1 or TRBD2 (6 bases each). CDR1 is SGHTS and CDR2 is YDEGEE in the germline V gene. The V gene lost 0 bases and the J gene lost 0 bases, with 13 bases spanning the gap. CDR3 length: 16 amino acids. The CDR3 DNA sequence: TGTGCCAGCAGCTTGGGAGTGGAGGGGGGCTCCTACGAGCAGTACTTC. Translated: CASSLGVEGGSYEQYF.